This T cell receptor (beta chain) was observed in a study of T cell repertoires in cytomegalovirus infection. From the reads, TCRdb called clonotypes with MiXCR, one entry per CDR3 protein. The data show some 300,000 distinct CDR3 sequences, about a sixth seen once. A note on this clonotype: Its antigen is undetermined.

Study outcomes and limitations: The cumulative frequency of public TCR beta families identified carriers of CMV plus the relevant HLA. Predominance within the ex vivo response was attributable to HLA-C-restricted CMV-specific TCR beta clonotypes.

The CDR3 is made up of 14 amino acids. CDR1 and CDR2 from the germline V gene are ENHRY and SYGVKD. This chain links TRBV10-3 with TRBJ2-1; D not certain. Sample: PBMCs. The receptor was isolated from a human donor in good health (CMV status not recorded). Some clones in this sample may be carry-over from other donors' samples. The CDR3 loop is CASEGGDSYNEQFF. The CDR3 bases are TGTGCGTCCGAAGGCGGTGACTCCTACAATGAGCAGTTCTTC.